The rows below give T cell receptor beta chains drawn from one sample of a study of T-cell memory formation after mild COVID-19. From the 5' RACE reads, TCRdb called clonotypes with MiXCR, one entry per CDR3 protein. The table records fewer than 450,000 distinct CDR3 sequences, 20% to 25% of them present only once. Sequencing was performed on PBMCs or a T cell subset sorted from them (not recorded which). The receptors derive from an adult woman who had mild COVID-19 (a few samples of this study predate the infection). Cell type and time point are not known. CDR3s leave out the opening cysteine and the closing phenylalanine or tryptophan.

j_call	v_call	cdr3_aa
TRBJ2-5	TRBV7-7	ASSPRLAPETQY
TRBJ2-3	TRBV6-5	ASRTGGSDTQY
TRBJ2-3	TRBV12-3/TRBV12-4	ASTPGLAGPTDTQY
TRBJ2-7	TRBV12-3/TRBV12-4	ASSSPRTAHTYEQY
TRBJ2-6	TRBV29-1	SAMGLLGSGANVLT
TRBJ2-7	TRBV12-3/TRBV12-4	ASSWGGAAISYEQY
TRBJ1-5	TRBV6-6	ASSIGTASHQPQH
TRBJ2-2	TRBV5-4	ASKARDGDGELF
TRBJ1-5	TRBV12-3/TRBV12-4	ASSWLTGYSNQPQH
TRBJ2-2	TRBV5-1	ASEVEANTGELF
TRBJ1-1	TRBV12-3/TRBV12-4	ASRITEGWTEAF
TRBJ2-5	TRBV7-8	ASSLGGISGQETQY
TRBJ2-6	TRBV12-3/TRBV12-4	ASSFGGGFGPGANVLT
TRBJ2-2	TRBV2	ASSQGLAILGELF
TRBJ2-5	TRBV7-3	ATSAGGMETQY
TRBJ2-3	TRBV7-9	ASSSSGQGLTDTQY
TRBJ1-2	TRBV5-1	ASSDNRDGYT
TRBJ2-1	TRBV30	AWRTRREGRYEQF
TRBJ2-7	TRBV7-6	ASSPAAGTVREQY
TRBJ2-4	TRBV12-3/TRBV12-4	ASSLNGGRLRNIQY
TRBJ2-2	TRBV6-2/TRBV6-3	ASSYGTVPTGELF
TRBJ2-3	TRBV20-1	SAMRSGMGTRTDTQY
TRBJ1-1	TRBV12-3/TRBV12-4	ASSPLPGQGDTEAF
TRBJ2-1	TRBV20-1	SALAGDGRNEQF
TRBJ2-1	TRBV29-1	SVVATGYWSEQF
TRBJ2-3	TRBV18	ASSPGGTTDTQY
TRBJ2-1	TRBV9	ASSAMGGQVSYNEQF
TRBJ2-3	TRBV9	ASSVNPQGASTDTQY
TRBJ2-7	TRBV12-3/TRBV12-4	ASSWSGTGIREQY
TRBJ1-6	TRBV5-1	ASSHDRVAYNSPLH
TRBJ1-1	TRBV6-1	ASSVTGIGTEAF
TRBJ2-7	TRBV27	ASSLSGDGNEQY
TRBJ2-1	TRBV14	ASSQMGLAGPEQF
TRBJ2-1	TRBV29-1	SVRLAGGSYNEQF
TRBJ1-1	TRBV15	ATSRDERMAAF
TRBJ2-1	TRBV24-1	ATSDLREEQF
TRBJ2-7	TRBV5-6	ASSLGVRTGDNSY
TRBJ2-7	TRBV29-1	SVEQGGRSSYEQY
TRBJ1-6	TRBV6-5	ASSYGWPGSSSYNSPLH
TRBJ2-1	TRBV2	ASSTGGLLYNEQF
TRBJ2-7	TRBV7-8	ASSLGLDTGEQY
TRBJ1-1	TRBV29-1	SVEEAGSVGTF
TRBJ2-3	TRBV7-2	ASSDQWSSTDTQY
TRBJ2-2	TRBV15	ATSSGVGRNTWELF
TRBJ2-3	TRBV28	ASRWGGTDTQY
TRBJ1-4	TRBV20-1	SASAPRQAEGQLF
TRBJ2-3	TRBV27	ASSSGTGGSRPDTQY
TRBJ2-3	TRBV12-3/TRBV12-4	ASRVEGGLHTDTQY
TRBJ2-2	TRBV4-2	ASSQEGRHTGELF
TRBJ1-3	TRBV20-1	SATRGNTIY
TRBJ2-1	TRBV2	ASSEQRGAFNEQF
TRBJ2-7	TRBV12-5	ASGPGSYEQY
TRBJ1-1	TRBV9	ASSVGQGGTEAF
TRBJ2-1	TRBV6-5	ASSYTHRDNNEQF
TRBJ2-2	TRBV7-6	ASSLEGYTGELF
TRBJ2-7	TRBV20-1	SAIREGRHEQY
TRBJ2-7	TRBV5-6	ASSSLTGVIAYEQY
TRBJ1-1	TRBV5-1	ASSFPGPEAF
TRBJ2-3	TRBV2	ASGGRTSTDTQY